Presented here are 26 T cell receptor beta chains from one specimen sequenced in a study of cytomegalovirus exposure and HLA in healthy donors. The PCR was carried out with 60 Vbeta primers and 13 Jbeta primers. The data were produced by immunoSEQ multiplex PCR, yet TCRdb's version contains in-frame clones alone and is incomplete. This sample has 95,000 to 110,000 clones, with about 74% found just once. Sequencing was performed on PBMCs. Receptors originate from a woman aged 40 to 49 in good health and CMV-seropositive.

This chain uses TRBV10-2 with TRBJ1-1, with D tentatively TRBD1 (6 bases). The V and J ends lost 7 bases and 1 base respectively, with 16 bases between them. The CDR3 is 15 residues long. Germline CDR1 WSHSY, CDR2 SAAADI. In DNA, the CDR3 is TGCGCCAGCAAAGGTAGGGGGTTCGGGAACACTGAAGCTTTCTTT. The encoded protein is CASKGRGFGNTEAFF.

The CDR3 bases are TGTGCCAGCAGCTTGGCGCTAGCCCAATTTGGACAAGAGACCCAGTACTTC. Amino acid sequence: CASSLALAQFGQETQYF. The chain is built from TRBV5-6 and TRBJ2-5; possible D gene TRBD2, 5 bases. The germline gives CDR1 SGHDT, CDR2 YYEEEE. The length of the CDR3 is 17 residues. With 0 bases removed from V and 2 bases from J, the gap between germline ends came to 17 bases.

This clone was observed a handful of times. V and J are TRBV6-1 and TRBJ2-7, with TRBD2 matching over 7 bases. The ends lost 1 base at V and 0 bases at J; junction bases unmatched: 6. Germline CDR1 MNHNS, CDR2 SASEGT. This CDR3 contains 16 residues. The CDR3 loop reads CASSEVFGGVSYEQYF. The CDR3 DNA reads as TGTGCCAGCAGTGAAGTCTTTGGGGGGGTCTCCTACGAGCAGTACTTC.

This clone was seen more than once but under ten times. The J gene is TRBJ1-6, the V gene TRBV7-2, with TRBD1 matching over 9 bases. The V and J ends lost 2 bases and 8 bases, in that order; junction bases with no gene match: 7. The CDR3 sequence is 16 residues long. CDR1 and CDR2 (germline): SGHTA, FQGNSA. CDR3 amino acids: CASSLLQGAGDSPLHF. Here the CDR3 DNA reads TGTGCCAGCAGCTTACTACAGGGGGCAGGAGATTCACCCCTCCACTTT.

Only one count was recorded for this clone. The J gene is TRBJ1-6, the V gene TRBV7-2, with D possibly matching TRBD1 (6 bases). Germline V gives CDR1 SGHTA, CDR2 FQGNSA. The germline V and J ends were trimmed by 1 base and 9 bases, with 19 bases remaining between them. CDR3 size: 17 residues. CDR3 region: CASSLGGAQGKSSPLHF. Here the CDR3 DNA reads TGTGCCAGCAGCTTAGGTGGAGCGCAGGGGAAGAGTTCACCCCTCCACTTT.

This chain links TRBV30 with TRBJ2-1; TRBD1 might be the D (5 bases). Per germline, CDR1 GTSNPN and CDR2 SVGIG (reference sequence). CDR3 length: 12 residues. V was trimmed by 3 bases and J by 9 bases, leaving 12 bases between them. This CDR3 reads CAWRQGFGEQFF. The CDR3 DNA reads TGTGCCTGGAGGCAGGGTTTCGGTGAGCAGTTCTTC.

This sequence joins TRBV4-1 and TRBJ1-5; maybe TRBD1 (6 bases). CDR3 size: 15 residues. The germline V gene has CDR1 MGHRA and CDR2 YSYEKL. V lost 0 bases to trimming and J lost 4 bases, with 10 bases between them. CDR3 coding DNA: TGCGCCAGCAGCCAAGATCAGGGGCGAAATCAGCCCCAGCATTTT. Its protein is CASSQDQGRNQPQHF.

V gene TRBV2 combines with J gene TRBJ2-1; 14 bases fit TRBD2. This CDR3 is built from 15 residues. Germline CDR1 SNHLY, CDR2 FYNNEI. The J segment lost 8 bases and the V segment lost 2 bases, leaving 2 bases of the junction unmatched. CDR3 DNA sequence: TGTGCCAGCAGTGAACTGACTAGCGGGGGGGATGAGCAGTTCTTC. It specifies CASSELTSGGDEQFF.

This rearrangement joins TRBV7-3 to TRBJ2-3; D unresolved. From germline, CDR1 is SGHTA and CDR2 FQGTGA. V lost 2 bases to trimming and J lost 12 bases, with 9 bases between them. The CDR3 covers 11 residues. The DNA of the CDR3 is TGTGCCAGCAGCTTAGGTACACACCAGTATTTT. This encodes CASSLGTHQYF.

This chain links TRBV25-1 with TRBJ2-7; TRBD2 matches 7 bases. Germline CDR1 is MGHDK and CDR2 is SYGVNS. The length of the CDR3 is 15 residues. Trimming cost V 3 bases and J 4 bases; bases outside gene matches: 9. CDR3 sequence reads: CASSDGTKWPYEQYF. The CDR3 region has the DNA TGTGCCAGCAGTGACGGGACTAAGTGGCCTTACGAGCAGTACTTC.

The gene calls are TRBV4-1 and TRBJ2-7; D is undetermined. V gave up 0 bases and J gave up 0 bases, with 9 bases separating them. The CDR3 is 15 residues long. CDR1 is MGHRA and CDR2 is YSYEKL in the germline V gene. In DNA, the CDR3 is TGCGCCAGCAGCCAAGATCGGCAGGACTCCTACGAGCAGTACTTC. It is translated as CASSQDRQDSYEQYF.

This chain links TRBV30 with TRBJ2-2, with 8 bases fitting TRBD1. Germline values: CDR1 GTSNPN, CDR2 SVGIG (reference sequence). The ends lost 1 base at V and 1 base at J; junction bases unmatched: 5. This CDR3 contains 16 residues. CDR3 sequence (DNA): TGTGCCTGGAGTGAGCGCAGGGGGCTGAACACCGGGGAGCTGTTTTTT. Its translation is CAWSERRGLNTGELFF.

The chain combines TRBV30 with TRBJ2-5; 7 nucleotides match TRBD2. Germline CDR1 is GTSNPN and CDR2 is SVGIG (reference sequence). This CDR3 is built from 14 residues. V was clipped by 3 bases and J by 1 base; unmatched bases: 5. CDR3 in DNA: TGTGCCTGGAGATTAGCGGGCCCCCAAGAGACCCAGTACTTC. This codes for CAWRLAGPQETQYF.

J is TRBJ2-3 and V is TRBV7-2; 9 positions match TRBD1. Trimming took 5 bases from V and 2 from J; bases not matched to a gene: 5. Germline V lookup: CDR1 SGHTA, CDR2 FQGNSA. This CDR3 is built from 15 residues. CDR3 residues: CASSTWDRDTDTQYF. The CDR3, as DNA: TGTGCCAGCAGCACCTGGGACAGGGACACAGATACGCAGTATTTT.

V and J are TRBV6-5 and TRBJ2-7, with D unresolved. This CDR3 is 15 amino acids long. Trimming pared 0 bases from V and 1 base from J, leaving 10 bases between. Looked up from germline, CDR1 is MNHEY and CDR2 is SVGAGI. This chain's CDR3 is CASSYSVTGSYEQYF. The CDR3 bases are TGTGCCAGCAGTTACTCCGTTACTGGTTCCTACGAGCAGTACTTC.

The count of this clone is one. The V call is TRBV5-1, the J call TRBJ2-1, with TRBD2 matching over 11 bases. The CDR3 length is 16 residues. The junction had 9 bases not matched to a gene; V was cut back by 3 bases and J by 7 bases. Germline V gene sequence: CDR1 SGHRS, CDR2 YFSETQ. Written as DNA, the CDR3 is TGCGCCAGCAGCTACCTTAGCGGGGGGGCCACGAATGAGCAGTTCTTC. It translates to CASSYLSGGATNEQFF.

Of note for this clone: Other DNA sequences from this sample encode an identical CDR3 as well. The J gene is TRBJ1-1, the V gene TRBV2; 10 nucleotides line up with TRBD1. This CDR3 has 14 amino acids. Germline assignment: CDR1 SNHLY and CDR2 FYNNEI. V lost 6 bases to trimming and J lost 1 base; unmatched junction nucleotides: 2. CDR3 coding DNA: TGTGCCAGCAGGGACAGGGGGGGGAACACTGAAGCTTTCTTT. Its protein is CASRDRGGNTEAFF.

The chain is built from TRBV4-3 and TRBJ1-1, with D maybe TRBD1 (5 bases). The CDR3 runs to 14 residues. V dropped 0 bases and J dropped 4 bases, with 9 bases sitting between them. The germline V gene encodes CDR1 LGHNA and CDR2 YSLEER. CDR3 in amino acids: CASSQDWGVTEAFF. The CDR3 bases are TGCGCCAGCAGCCAAGATTGGGGGGTCACTGAAGCTTTCTTT.

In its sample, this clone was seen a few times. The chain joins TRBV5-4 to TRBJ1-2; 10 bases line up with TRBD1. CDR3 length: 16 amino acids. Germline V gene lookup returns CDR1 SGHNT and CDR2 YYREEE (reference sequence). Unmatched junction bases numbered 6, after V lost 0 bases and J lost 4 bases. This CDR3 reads CASSLGGQGGSYGYTF. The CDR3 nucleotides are TGTGCCAGCAGCTTGGGAGGACAGGGGGGAAGCTATGGCTACACCTTC.

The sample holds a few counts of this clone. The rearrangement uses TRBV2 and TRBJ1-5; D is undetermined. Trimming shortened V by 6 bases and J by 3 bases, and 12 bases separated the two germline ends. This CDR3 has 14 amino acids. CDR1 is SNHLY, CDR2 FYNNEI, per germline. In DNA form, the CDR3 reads TGTGCCAGCAGATACGCGGGGAACAATCAGCCCCAGCATTTT. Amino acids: CASRYAGNNQPQHF.

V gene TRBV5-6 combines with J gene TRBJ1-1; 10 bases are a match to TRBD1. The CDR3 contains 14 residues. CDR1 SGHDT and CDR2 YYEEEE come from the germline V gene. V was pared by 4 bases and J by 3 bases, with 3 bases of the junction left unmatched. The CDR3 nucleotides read TGTGCCAGCAGCCGCGACAGGGGGCACACTGAAGCTTTCTTT. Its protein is CASSRDRGHTEAFF.

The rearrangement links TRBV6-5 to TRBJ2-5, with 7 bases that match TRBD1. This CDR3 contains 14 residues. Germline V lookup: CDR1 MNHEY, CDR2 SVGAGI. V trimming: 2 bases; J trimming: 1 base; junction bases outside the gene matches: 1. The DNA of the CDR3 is TGTGCCAGCAGTTACGGACAGGCCCAAGAGACCCAGTACTTC. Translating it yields CASSYGQAQETQYF.

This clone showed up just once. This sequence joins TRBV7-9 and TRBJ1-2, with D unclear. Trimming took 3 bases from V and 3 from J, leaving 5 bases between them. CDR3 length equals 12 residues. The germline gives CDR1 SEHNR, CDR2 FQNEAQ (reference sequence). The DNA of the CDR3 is TGTGCCAGCAGCTTCGGGGACTATGGCTACACCTTC. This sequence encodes CASSFGDYGYTF.

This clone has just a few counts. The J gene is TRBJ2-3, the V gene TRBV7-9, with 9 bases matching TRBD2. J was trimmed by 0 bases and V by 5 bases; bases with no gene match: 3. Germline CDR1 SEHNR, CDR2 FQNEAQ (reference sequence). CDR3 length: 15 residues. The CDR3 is CASSPGLASTDTQYF. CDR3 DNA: TGTGCCAGCAGCCCGGGACTAGCAAGCACAGATACGCAGTATTTT.

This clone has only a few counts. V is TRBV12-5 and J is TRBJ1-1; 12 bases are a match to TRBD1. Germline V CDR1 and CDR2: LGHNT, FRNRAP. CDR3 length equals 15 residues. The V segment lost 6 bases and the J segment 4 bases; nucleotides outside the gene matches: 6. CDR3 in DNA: TGTGCTAGTGGGACCGGGACAGGGGGCCCCACTGAAGCTTTCTTT. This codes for CASGTGTGGPTEAFF.

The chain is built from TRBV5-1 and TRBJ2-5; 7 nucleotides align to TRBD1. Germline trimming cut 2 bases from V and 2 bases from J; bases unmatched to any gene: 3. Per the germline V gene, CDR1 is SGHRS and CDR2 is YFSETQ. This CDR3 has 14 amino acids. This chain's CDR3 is CASSLPGQQETQYF. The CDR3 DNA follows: TGCGCCAGCAGCTTACCGGGACAGCAAGAGACCCAGTACTTC.